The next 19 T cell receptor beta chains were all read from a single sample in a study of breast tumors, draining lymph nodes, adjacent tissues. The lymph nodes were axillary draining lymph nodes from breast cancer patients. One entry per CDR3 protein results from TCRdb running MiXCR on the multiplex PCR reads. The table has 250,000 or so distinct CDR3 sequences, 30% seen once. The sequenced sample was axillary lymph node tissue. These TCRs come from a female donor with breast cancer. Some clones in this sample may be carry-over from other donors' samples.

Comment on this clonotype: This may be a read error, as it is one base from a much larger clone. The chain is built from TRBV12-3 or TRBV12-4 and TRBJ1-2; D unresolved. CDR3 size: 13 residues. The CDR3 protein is CASTPGRNYGCTF. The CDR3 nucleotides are TGTGCCAGCACCCCCGGACGCAACTATGGCTGCACCTTC.

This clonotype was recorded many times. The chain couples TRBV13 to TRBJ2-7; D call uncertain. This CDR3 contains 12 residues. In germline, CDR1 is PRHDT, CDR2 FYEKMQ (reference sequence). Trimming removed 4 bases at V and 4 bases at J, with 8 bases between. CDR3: CASSSTIYEQYF. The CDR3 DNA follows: TGTGCCAGCAGCTCAACTATTTACGAGCAGTACTTC.

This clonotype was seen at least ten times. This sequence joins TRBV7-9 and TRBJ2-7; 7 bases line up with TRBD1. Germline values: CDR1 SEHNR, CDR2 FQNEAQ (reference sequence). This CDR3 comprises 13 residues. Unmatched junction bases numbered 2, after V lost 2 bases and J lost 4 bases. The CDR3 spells CASSLQGQYEQYF. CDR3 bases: TGTGCCAGCAGCTTACAGGGACAGTACGAGCAGTACTTC.

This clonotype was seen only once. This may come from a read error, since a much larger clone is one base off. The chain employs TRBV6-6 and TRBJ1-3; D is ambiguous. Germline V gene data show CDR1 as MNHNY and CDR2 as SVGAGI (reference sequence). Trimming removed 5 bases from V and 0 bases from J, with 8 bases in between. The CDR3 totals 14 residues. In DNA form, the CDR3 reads TGTGCCAGCAGTCATATTCTCTCTGGAAACACCATATATTTT. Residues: CASSHILSGNTIYF.

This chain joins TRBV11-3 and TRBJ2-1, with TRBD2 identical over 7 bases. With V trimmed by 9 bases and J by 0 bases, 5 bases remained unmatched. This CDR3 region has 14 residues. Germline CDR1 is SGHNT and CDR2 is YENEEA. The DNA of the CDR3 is TGTGCCAGTCAAGCGGGGTTCTCCTACAATGAGCAGTTCTTC. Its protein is CASQAGFSYNEQFF.

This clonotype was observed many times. The CDR3 spells CASSQGRDSYEQYF. The CDR3 DNA reads TGTGCCAGCAGCCAAGGCCGGGACTCCTACGAGCAGTACTTC. The chain joins TRBV4-2 to TRBJ2-7, with a weak D call TRBD2 (5 bases). Germline lookup yields CDR1 LGHNA and CDR2 YNFKEQ. This CDR3 is built from 14 residues. Trimming shortened V by 1 base and J by 0 bases, and 7 bases separated the two germline ends.

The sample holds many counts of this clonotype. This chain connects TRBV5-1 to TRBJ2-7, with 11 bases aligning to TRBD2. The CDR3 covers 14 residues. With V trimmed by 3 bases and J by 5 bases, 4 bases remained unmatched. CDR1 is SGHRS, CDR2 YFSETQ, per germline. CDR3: CASSWGLAVDEQYF. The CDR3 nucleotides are TGCGCCAGCAGCTGGGGACTAGCGGTAGACGAGCAGTACTTC.

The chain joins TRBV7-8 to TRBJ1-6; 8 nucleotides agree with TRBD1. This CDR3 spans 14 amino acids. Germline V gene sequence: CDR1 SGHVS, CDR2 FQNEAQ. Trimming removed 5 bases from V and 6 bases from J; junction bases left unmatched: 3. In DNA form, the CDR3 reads TGTGCCAGCAGCACTGACAGGGGTAATTCACCCCTCCACTTT. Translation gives CASSTDRGNSPLHF.

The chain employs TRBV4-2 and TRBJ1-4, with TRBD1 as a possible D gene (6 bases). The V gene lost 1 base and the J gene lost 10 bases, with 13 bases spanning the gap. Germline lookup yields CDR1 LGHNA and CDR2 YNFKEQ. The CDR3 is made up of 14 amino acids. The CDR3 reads CASSQAGDLTKLFF. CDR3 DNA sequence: TGTGCCAGCAGCCAAGCAGGGGACCTGACAAAACTGTTTTTT.

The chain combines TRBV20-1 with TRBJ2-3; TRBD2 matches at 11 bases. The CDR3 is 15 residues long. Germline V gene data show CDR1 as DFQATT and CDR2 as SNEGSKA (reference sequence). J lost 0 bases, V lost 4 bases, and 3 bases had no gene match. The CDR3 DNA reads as TGCAGTGCTACGACTAGCGGGACTAGCACAGATACGCAGTATTTT. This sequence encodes CSATTSGTSTDTQYF.

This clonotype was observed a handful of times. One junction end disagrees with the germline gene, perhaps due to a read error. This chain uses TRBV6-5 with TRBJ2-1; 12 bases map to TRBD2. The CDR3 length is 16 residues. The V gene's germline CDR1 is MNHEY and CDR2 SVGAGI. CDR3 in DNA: TGTGCCAGCAGTCACTCTGCCCTAGCGGGAGGGCATGAGCAGTTCTTC. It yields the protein CASSHSALAGGHEQFF.

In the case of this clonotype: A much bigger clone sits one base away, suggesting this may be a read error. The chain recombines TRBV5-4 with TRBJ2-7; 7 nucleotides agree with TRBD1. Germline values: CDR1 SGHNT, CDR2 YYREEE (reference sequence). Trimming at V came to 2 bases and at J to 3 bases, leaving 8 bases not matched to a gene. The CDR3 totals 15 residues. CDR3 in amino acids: CASSFPKQGHYEQYF. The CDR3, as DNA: TGTGCCAGCAGCTTCCCAAAACAGGGGCACTACGAGCAGTACTTC.

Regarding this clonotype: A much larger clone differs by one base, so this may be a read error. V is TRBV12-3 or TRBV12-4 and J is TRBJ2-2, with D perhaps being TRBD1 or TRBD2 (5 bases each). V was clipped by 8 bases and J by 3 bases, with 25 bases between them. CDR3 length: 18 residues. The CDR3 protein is CASVCGVSGPTYTGELFF. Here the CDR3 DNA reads TGTGCCAGCGTGTGTGGGGTCTCGGGGCCAACCTACACCGGGGAGCTGTTTTTT.

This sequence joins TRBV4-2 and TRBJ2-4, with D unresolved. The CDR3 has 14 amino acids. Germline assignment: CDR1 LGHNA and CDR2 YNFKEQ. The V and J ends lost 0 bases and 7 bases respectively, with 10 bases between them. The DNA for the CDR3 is TGTGCCAGCAGCCAAGAGGCCCTCCGTAACATTCAGTACTTC. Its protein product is CASSQEALRNIQYF.

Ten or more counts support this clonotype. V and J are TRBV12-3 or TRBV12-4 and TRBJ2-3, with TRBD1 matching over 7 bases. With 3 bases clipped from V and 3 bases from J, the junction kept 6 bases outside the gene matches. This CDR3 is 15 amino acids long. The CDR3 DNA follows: TGTGCCAGCAGTTTCGAACAGGGGCTGACAGATACGCAGTATTTT. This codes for CASSFEQGLTDTQYF.

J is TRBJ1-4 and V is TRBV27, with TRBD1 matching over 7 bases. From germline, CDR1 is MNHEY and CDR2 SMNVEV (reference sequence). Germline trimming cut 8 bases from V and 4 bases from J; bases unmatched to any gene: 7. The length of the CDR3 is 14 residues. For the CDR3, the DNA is TGTGCCAGCGGACAGGCAGGGGGTAATGAAAAACTGTTTTTT. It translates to CASGQAGGNEKLFF.

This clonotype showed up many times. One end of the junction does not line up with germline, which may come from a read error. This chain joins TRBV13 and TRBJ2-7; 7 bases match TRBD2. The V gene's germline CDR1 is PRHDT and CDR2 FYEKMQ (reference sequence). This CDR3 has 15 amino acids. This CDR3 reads CASGLGSGQSYEQYF. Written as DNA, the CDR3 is TGTGCCAGCGGCTTAGGTAGCGGGCAATCCTACGAGCAGTACTTC.

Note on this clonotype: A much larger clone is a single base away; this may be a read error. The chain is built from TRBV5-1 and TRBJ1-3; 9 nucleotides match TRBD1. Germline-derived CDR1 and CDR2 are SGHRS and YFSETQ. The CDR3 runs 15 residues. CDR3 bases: TGCGCCTGCAGCTGGGGGACAGGGACTGGAAACACCATATATTTT. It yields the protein CACSWGTGTGNTIYF.

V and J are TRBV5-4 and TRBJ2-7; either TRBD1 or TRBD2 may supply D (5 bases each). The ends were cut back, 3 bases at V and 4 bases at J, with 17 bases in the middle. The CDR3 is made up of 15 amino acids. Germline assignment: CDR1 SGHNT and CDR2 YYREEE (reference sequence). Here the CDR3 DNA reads TGTGCCAGCAGCTACAAAGGGGATCCGGGATACGAGCAGTACTTC. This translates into CASSYKGDPGYEQYF.